The 28 T cell receptor beta chains in this list originate from one sample, sequenced in a study of T-cell memory formation after mild COVID-19 (dated by TCRdb to the early 2020s). Preparation of the library involved 5' RACE. TCRdb records Illumina NovaSeq 6000 as the sequencer. TCRdb's own reprocessing of the public reads used fastp at Q25 and MiXCR and kept productive beta chains. Rows with one shared CDR3 protein collapse into an entry with the most common genes and DNA. The sample data list under 450,000 distinct CDR3 sequences, and roughly 19% of these were observed just once. The ten largest clones take up over 20% of the sample. Specimen: PBMCs or a T cell subset sorted from them (not recorded which). Source of these receptors: a man aged 18 to 29 who had mild COVID-19 (a few samples of this study predate the infection). The sample titles of this study are shuffled in the database, so cell type and time point are left out; the donor was told from shared clones.

This chain links TRBV29-1 with TRBJ2-2; the D is unclear. Between the trimmed V and J ends, which lost 2 bases and 7 bases, there was a span of 8 bases. Looked up from germline, CDR1 is SQVTM and CDR2 is ANQGSEA. The CDR3 totals 12 residues. The CDR3 spells CSVELGYGELFF. The CDR3 nucleotides read TGCAGCGTTGAATTAGGCTACGGGGAGCTGTTTTTT.

The rearrangement joins TRBV19 to TRBJ2-3, with 8 bases that match TRBD1. This CDR3 comprises 16 residues. Unmatched junction bases numbered 9, after V lost 5 bases and J lost 2 bases. Per germline, CDR1 LNHDA and CDR2 SQIVND (reference sequence). The CDR3 coding sequence is TGTGCCAGTAGTCGCTCCGGGACAGGATTCACAGATACGCAGTATTTT. Protein: CASSRSGTGFTDTQYF. Drawing the rest from reference TRBV19 and TRBJ2-3, the complete variable domain is DGGITQSPKYLFRKEGQNVTLSCEQNLNHDAMYWYRQDPGQGLRLIYYSQIVNDFQKGDIAEGYSVSREKKESFPLTVTSAQKNPTAFYLCASSRSGTGFTDTQYFGPGTRLTVL.

This clonotype was found a few times. The rearrangement links TRBV6-5 to TRBJ2-7, with 12 bases matching TRBD1. CDR1 is MNHEY and CDR2 is SVGAGI in the germline V gene. The CDR3 spans 16 residues. The V segment lost 0 bases and the J segment 2 bases; nucleotides outside the gene matches: 2. The CDR3 region is CASSYSGTGGAYEQYF. DNA of the CDR3: TGTGCCAGCAGTTACTCCGGGACAGGGGGCGCCTACGAGCAGTACTTC.

The genes are TRBV4-2 and TRBJ2-5; D is undetermined. The CDR3 has 13 amino acids. Germline lookup yields CDR1 LGHNA and CDR2 YNFKEQ. Trimming took off 4 bases at V and 5 bases at J, with 11 bases between the two ends. The CDR3 protein is CASSPEARETQYF. CDR3 sequence (DNA): TGTGCCAGCAGCCCCGAGGCGAGGGAGACCCAGTACTTC.

V usage is TRBV5-6 and J usage is TRBJ1-1, with D possibly matching TRBD1 (5 bases). With 4 bases removed from V and 0 bases from J, the gap between germline ends came to 10 bases. CDR3 size: 14 residues. Per the germline V gene, CDR1 is SGHDT and CDR2 is YYEEEE. CDR3 amino acids: CASSMDIMNTEAFF. CDR3 nucleotides: TGTGCCAGCAGCATGGACATCATGAACACTGAAGCTTTCTTT.

The genes are TRBV4-3 and TRBJ2-6; no definite D call. CDR1 is LGHNA, CDR2 YSLEER, per germline. V lost 0 bases to trimming and J lost 0 bases, with 6 bases between them. The CDR3 has 16 amino acids. This CDR3 reads CASSQDKSSGANVLTF. CDR3 coding DNA: TGCGCCAGCAGCCAAGATAAGTCCTCTGGGGCCAACGTCCTGACTTTC.

J is TRBJ2-7 and V is TRBV20-1; D is ambiguous. The CDR3 length is 12 residues. V dropped 3 bases and J dropped 4 bases, with 10 bases sitting between them. Germline V gives CDR1 DFQATT, CDR2 SNEGSKA (reference sequence). For the CDR3, the DNA is TGCAGTGCTAGTCCCGGGTTATACGAGCAGTACTTC. It translates to CSASPGLYEQYF.

This clonotype was counted between two and nine times. The rearrangement joins TRBV7-9 to TRBJ1-4, with 7 bases fitting TRBD1. Trimming at V came to 1 base and at J to 6 bases, leaving 5 bases not matched to a gene. The CDR3 is made up of 15 amino acids. Germline V lookup: CDR1 SEHNR, CDR2 FQNEAQ (reference sequence). CDR3 region: CASSLEGRGYEKLFF. As DNA, the CDR3 is TGTGCCAGCAGCTTAGAAGGCAGGGGGTATGAAAAACTGTTTTTT.

This clonotype was counted only a few times. The chain couples TRBV5-1 to TRBJ2-3; 7 nucleotides line up with TRBD2. Unmatched junction bases numbered 3, after V lost 1 base and J lost 1 base. This CDR3 spans 15 amino acids. Germline V lookup: CDR1 SGHRS, CDR2 YFSETQ. This chain's CDR3 is CASSLSTSGTDTQYF. CDR3 coding DNA: TGCGCCAGCAGCTTGAGTACTAGCGGCACAGATACGCAGTATTTT.

The rearrangement links TRBV4-3 to TRBJ1-3; the D is unclear. V lost 1 base to trimming and J lost 7 bases, with 11 bases between them. Germline values: CDR1 LGHNA, CDR2 YSLEER. This CDR3 has 14 residues. CDR3 sequence reads: CASSQVFSGNTIYF. The CDR3 DNA reads as TGCGCCAGCAGCCAAGTTTTCTCCGGGAACACCATATATTTT.

The chain joins TRBV20-1 to TRBJ1-2; D gene uncertain. The V gene's germline CDR1 is DFQATT and CDR2 SNEGSKA (reference sequence). The CDR3 runs to 14 residues. Trimming took 0 bases from V and 2 from J, leaving 10 bases between them. The CDR3 region is CSARDREGNYGYTF. The CDR3 DNA reads TGCAGTGCTAGAGATAGGGAGGGCAACTATGGCTACACCTTC.

The V call is TRBV2, the J call TRBJ2-7; possible D gene TRBD1, 5 bases. Trimming shortened V by 11 bases and J by 0 bases, and 14 bases separated the two germline ends. This CDR3 is 13 amino acids long. CDR1 is SNHLY and CDR2 is FYNNEI in the germline V gene. This chain's CDR3 is CAFQGHSSYEQYF. CDR3 DNA: TGTGCCTTTCAGGGTCACAGCTCCTACGAGCAGTACTTC.

This clonotype turned up a few times. The chain is built from TRBV15 and TRBJ1-1; possible D gene TRBD1, 5 bases. This CDR3 comprises 11 residues. V shed 4 bases and J shed 10 bases, with 10 bases lying between them. Germline V lookup: CDR1 LNHNV, CDR2 YYDKDF (reference sequence). The chain's CDR3 is CATSKEGVAFF. Written as DNA, the CDR3 is TGTGCCACCAGCAAGGAAGGGGTAGCTTTCTTT.

The chain carries TRBV2 and TRBJ1-2; D gene unclear. This CDR3 comprises 15 residues. CDR1 and CDR2 (germline): SNHLY, FYNNEI. V was clipped by 0 bases and J by 4 bases, with 12 bases between them. CDR3 residues: CASSEAQGLGYGYTF. CDR3 in DNA: TGTGCCAGCAGTGAAGCTCAAGGATTGGGCTATGGCTACACCTTC.

This clonotype was found once. The chain has TRBV9 and TRBJ2-2, with D possibly being TRBD1 or TRBD2 (6 bases each). The germline V gene encodes CDR1 SGDLS and CDR2 YYNGEE. The CDR3 loop spans 18 amino acids. The V end lost 3 bases, the J end lost 4 bases, and 22 bases lay between the germline ends. The CDR3 region has the DNA TGTGCCAGCAGCGGCGAGGGAGGTAGACAGGCGACCACCGGGGAGCTGTTTTTT. It encodes CASSGEGGRQATTGELFF.

The J gene is TRBJ2-1, the V gene TRBV6-2 or TRBV6-3; 10 positions agree with TRBD1. Germline V gene lookup returns CDR1 MNHEY and CDR2 SVGEGT. The CDR3 extends over 13 amino acids. The V and J ends lost 7 bases and 7 bases, in that order; junction bases with no gene match: 4. DNA for the CDR3: TGTGCCAGCAATGACAGGGGGCAAAATGAGCAGTTCTTC. Protein sequence: CASNDRGQNEQFF.

The J gene is TRBJ1-1, the V gene TRBV18, with D unresolved. CDR1 and CDR2 (germline): KGHSH, LQKENI. The ends were cut back, 5 bases at V and 0 bases at J, with 10 bases in the middle. The CDR3 length is 14 residues. The CDR3 here is CASSEGRLNTEAFF. CDR3 nucleotide sequence: TGTGCCAGCTCAGAAGGACGGTTGAACACTGAAGCTTTCTTT.

This rearrangement joins TRBV5-4 to TRBJ1-1; D call uncertain. Germline CDR1 SGHNT, CDR2 YYREEE (reference sequence). V lost 4 bases and J 3 bases, leaving 10 bases between the germline ends. CDR3 length: 13 residues. CDR3 coding DNA: TGTGCCAGCAGCGCCCAGGATGACACTGAAGCTTTCTTT. As protein: CASSAQDDTEAFF.

The chain links TRBV4-3 to TRBJ2-1, with D uncertain. CDR3 length equals 13 residues. Germline assignment: CDR1 LGHNA and CDR2 YSLEER. Between the trimmed V and J ends, which lost 1 base and 4 bases, there was a span of 5 bases. CDR3 DNA sequence: TGCGCCAGCAGCCAAGCACAGTACAATGAGCAGTTCTTC. Translation: CASSQAQYNEQFF.

The gene calls are TRBV18 and TRBJ2-1; 8 bases fit TRBD1. The germline CDR1 and CDR2 sequences are KGHSH and LQKENI. Unmatched junction bases numbered 8, after V lost 3 bases and J lost 4 bases. The CDR3 loop spans 16 amino acids. The DNA for the CDR3 is TGTGCCAGCTCACCGCGGACAGGGTTCCCTTACAATGAGCAGTTCTTC. This translates into CASSPRTGFPYNEQFF.

This chain links TRBV20-1 with TRBJ2-7; possible D gene TRBD2, 5 bases. CDR1 and CDR2 (germline): DFQATT, SNEGSKA (reference sequence). Trimming removed 2 bases from V and 6 bases from J, with 8 bases in between. The CDR3 length is 11 residues. The CDR3 is CSARRGFEQYF. The CDR3 nucleotides read TGCAGTGCTAGACGAGGGTTCGAGCAGTACTTC.

This chain connects TRBV20-1 to TRBJ2-1; D not certain. V was cut by 6 bases and J by 7 bases, with 10 bases left in between. Germline V gene data show CDR1 as DFQATT and CDR2 as SNEGSKA (reference sequence). CDR3 length: 11 amino acids. CDR3 sequence: CSASQMNEQFF. The DNA of the CDR3 is TGCAGTGCCAGTCAGATGAATGAGCAGTTCTTC.

This clonotype showed up just a few times. The rearrangement uses TRBV6-5 and TRBJ2-1; perhaps TRBD1 as D (5 bases). The CDR3 loop spans 14 amino acids. Germline CDR1 and CDR2: MNHEY and SVGAGI. Deletions cut 6 bases from V and 6 bases from J, with 15 bases between. The DNA of the CDR3 is TGTGCCAGCAGGCAGGGTTTAGGCGCCAATGAGCAGTTCTTC. This sequence encodes CASRQGLGANEQFF.

The gene calls are TRBV5-1 and TRBJ1-2; 8 bases are shared with TRBD1. Germline V gene lookup returns CDR1 SGHRS and CDR2 YFSETQ. Germline trimming cut 0 bases from V and 8 bases from J; bases unmatched to any gene: 3. CDR3 length: 13 amino acids. The CDR3 reads CASSLGTGHGYTF. The CDR3 bases are TGCGCCAGCAGCTTGGGGACAGGGCACGGCTACACCTTC.

This clonotype was recorded a few times. The rearrangement links TRBV7-7 to TRBJ1-1; tentative D call: TRBD1 (5 bases). Germline V gene sequence: CDR1 SSHAT, CDR2 FNYEAQ (reference sequence). The length of the CDR3 is 13 residues. The CDR3 loop is CARTARAGNEAFF. CDR3 DNA: TGTGCTAGGACCGCCCGGGCAGGGAATGAAGCTTTCTTT.

This clonotype was counted between two and nine times. The chain couples TRBV10-3 to TRBJ2-3; 13 bases align to TRBD2. After removal of 6 bases from V and 2 bases from J, the junction contained 2 bases not matched to a gene. CDR3 length: 15 amino acids. From germline, CDR1 is ENHRY and CDR2 SYGVKD. CDR3 region: CAIRGLAGTTDTQYF. The CDR3 region has the DNA TGTGCCATCAGGGGACTAGCGGGGACCACAGATACGCAGTATTTT.

This sequence joins TRBV18 and TRBJ2-7, with 7 bases that match TRBD1. The germline CDR1 and CDR2 sequences are KGHSH and LQKENI. The CDR3 consists of 13 residues. The junction had 4 bases not matched to a gene; V was cut back by 1 base and J by 7 bases. CDR3 nucleotide sequence: TGTGCCAGCTCACCACAGGGGGCTGGAGAGCAGTACTTC. The encoded protein is CASSPQGAGEQYF.

This clonotype was found a few times. The CDR3 reads CASSFTSGGGEQFF. CDR3 nucleotides: TGTGCCAGCAGCTTCACTAGCGGGGGTGGTGAGCAGTTCTTC. The chain is built from TRBV11-2 and TRBJ2-1; 11 bases align to TRBD2. This CDR3 spans 14 amino acids. Germline lookup yields CDR1 SGHAT and CDR2 FQNNGV. J was trimmed by 9 bases and V by 3 bases; bases with no gene match: 4. Full variable domain (outside the CDR3, taken from reference TRBV11-2 and TRBJ2-1): EAGVAQSPRYKIIEKRQSVAFWCNPISGHATLYWYQQILGQGPKLLIQFQNNGVVDDSQLPKDRFSAERLKGVDSTLKIQPAKLEDSAVYLCASSFTSGGGEQFFGPGTRLTVL.